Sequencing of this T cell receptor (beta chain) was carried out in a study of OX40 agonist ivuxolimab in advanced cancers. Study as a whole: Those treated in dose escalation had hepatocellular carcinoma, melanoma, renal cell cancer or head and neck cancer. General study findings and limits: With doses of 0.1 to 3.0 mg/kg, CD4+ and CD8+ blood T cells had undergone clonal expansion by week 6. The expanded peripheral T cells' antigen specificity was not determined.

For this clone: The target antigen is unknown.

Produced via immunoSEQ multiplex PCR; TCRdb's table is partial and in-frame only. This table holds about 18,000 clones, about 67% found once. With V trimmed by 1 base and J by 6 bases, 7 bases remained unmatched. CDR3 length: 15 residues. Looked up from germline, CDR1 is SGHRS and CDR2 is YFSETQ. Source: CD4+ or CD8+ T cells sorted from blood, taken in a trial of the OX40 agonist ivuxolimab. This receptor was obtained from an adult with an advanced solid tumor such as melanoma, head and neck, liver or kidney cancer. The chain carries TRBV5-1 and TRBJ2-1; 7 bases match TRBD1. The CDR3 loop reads CASSLMAGGGNEQFF. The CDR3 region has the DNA TGCGCCAGCAGCTTGATGGCAGGGGGTGGCAATGAGCAGTTCTTC.